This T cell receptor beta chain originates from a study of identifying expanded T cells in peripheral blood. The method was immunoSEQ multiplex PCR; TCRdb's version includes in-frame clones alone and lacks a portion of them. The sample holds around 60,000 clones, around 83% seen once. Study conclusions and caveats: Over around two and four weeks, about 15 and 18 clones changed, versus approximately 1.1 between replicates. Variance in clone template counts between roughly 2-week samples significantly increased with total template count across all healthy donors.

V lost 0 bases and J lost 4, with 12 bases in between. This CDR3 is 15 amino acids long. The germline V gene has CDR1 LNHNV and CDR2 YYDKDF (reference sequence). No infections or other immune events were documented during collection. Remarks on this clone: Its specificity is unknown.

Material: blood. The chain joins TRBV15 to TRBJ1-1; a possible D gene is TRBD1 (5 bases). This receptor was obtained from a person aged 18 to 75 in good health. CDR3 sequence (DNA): TGTGCCACCAGCAGAGAAGGGACTCTAGGCACTGAAGCTTTCTTT. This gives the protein CATSREGTLGTEAFF.